A selection of T cell receptor beta chains follows, all from one sample in a study of blood T cell repertoires in COVID-19. Sequenced by immunoSEQ multiplex PCR; TCRdb stores in-frame clones only, minus some. The table records 100,000 to 110,000 clones, about 90% of them present only once. Specimen: peripheral blood. These receptors came from a human donor in a cohort sampled during active COVID-19. Each CDR3 is given with its conserved first and last residue. The order of the fields is D gene, J gene, V gene, clone size, CDR3 DNA, CDR3 protein. D genes are given only for firm matches. Clone sizes are given selectively: once, few, many, or a class where the clone is expanded.

d_call: TRBD2; j_call: TRBJ2-1; v_call: TRBV7-2; clone_size: NA; cdr3_nt: TGTGCCAGCAGGGAAGGGACTAGCGGGAGGCGGGGGGGGTACAATGAGCAGTTCTTC; cdr3_aa: CASREGTSGRRGGYNEQFF
d_call: TRBD1; j_call: TRBJ1-5; v_call: TRBV28; clone_size: NA; cdr3_nt: TGTGCCAGCAGTTTACCGGCGGGGACAGGGGGTTCACGGCCCCAGCATTTT; cdr3_aa: CASSLPAGTGGSRPQHF
d_call: NA; j_call: TRBJ2-5; v_call: TRBV11-2; clone_size: NA; cdr3_nt: TGTGCCAGCAGCTTTCGGCAAGAGACCCAGTACTTC; cdr3_aa: CASSFRQETQYF
d_call: NA; j_call: TRBJ2-3; v_call: TRBV7-8; clone_size: NA; cdr3_nt: TGTGCCAGCAGCTCCCCCCTAGCGACGAGCACAGATACGCAGTATTTT; cdr3_aa: CASSSPLATSTDTQYF
d_call: TRBD2; j_call: TRBJ2-1; v_call: TRBV4-1; clone_size: NA; cdr3_nt: TGCGCCAGCAGCCTAACCGGGACTAGCGGGAGCTACAATGAGCAGTTCTTC; cdr3_aa: CASSLTGTSGSYNEQFF
d_call: NA; j_call: TRBJ2-1; v_call: TRBV9; clone_size: NA; cdr3_nt: TGTGCCAGCAGCGTAGGTGGGGCTCTATACAATGAGCAGTTCTTC; cdr3_aa: CASSVGGALYNEQFF
d_call: TRBD2; j_call: TRBJ2-1; v_call: TRBV4-2; clone_size: few; cdr3_nt: TGTGCCAGCAGCCAAGAGCCCTCCCGCGGGAGGGCCGGAGGTCGCGGAGACAATGAGCAGTTCTTC; cdr3_aa: CASSQEPSRGRAGGRGDNEQFF
d_call: NA; j_call: TRBJ2-7; v_call: TRBV21-1; clone_size: NA; cdr3_nt: TGTGCCAGCAGCAATGGACGTAGCGGCTTCGACGAGCAGTACTTC; cdr3_aa: CASSNGRSGFDEQYF
d_call: TRBD2; j_call: TRBJ2-7; v_call: TRBV5-4; clone_size: NA; cdr3_nt: TGTGCCAGCAGCCTCAAACGGACTAGCGGGAGTCACGAGCAGTACTTC; cdr3_aa: CASSLKRTSGSHEQYF
d_call: NA; j_call: TRBJ1-2; v_call: TRBV28; clone_size: few; cdr3_nt: TGTGCCAGCAGTTTTTGGGGGCGCTTTGGCTACACCTTC; cdr3_aa: CASSFWGRFGYTF
d_call: NA; j_call: TRBJ1-5; v_call: TRBV29-1; clone_size: few; cdr3_nt: TGCAGCGTTGCGCTAGAAGTCAATCAGCCCCAGCATTTT; cdr3_aa: CSVALEVNQPQHF
d_call: NA; j_call: TRBJ1-2; v_call: TRBV18; clone_size: NA; cdr3_nt: TGTGCCAGCTCACCGGCGACCGGACAGTCTGGTGGCTACACCTTC; cdr3_aa: CASSPATGQSGGYTF
d_call: NA; j_call: TRBJ1-6; v_call: TRBV6-1; clone_size: NA; cdr3_nt: TGTGCCAGCAGTGACCGGGGAGGCCCAAATTCACCCCTCCACTTT; cdr3_aa: CASSDRGGPNSPLHF
d_call: NA; j_call: TRBJ2-7; v_call: TRBV12-3/TRBV12-4; clone_size: NA; cdr3_nt: TGTGCCAGCAGCTCAGGGACATGGGACGAGCAGTACTTC; cdr3_aa: CASSSGTWDEQYF
d_call: TRBD1; j_call: TRBJ1-5; v_call: TRBV6-5; clone_size: few; cdr3_nt: TGTGCCAGCAGCCCCGGGACAGGTAGAAATCAGCCCCAGCATTTT; cdr3_aa: CASSPGTGRNQPQHF
d_call: TRBD1; j_call: TRBJ2-1; v_call: TRBV7-8; clone_size: NA; cdr3_nt: TGTGCCAGCAGCTTAGTATTGGGACAGGCCTACAATGAGCAGTTCTTC; cdr3_aa: CASSLVLGQAYNEQFF
d_call: TRBD1; j_call: TRBJ1-2; v_call: TRBV30; clone_size: NA; cdr3_nt: TGTGCCTGGGGGAAGACAGGGAGTCTTGGCTACACCTTC; cdr3_aa: CAWGKTGSLGYTF
d_call: NA; j_call: TRBJ2-7; v_call: TRBV10-2; clone_size: few; cdr3_nt: TGCGCCTCCCAGGGGTCCTACGAGCAGTACTTC; cdr3_aa: CASQGSYEQYF
d_call: TRBD2; j_call: TRBJ2-1; v_call: TRBV9; clone_size: NA; cdr3_nt: TGTGCCAGCAGCGTAGTTAGCGGGGCCTCCTACAATGAGCAGTTCTTC; cdr3_aa: CASSVVSGASYNEQFF
d_call: TRBD2; j_call: TRBJ2-1; v_call: TRBV6-5; clone_size: NA; cdr3_nt: TGTGCCAGCAGTTACTTTTCTAGCGGGAGCTATGAGCAGTTCTTC; cdr3_aa: CASSYFSSGSYEQFF
d_call: TRBD1; j_call: TRBJ1-6; v_call: TRBV6-5; clone_size: NA; cdr3_nt: TGTGCCAGCAGTTACTCGGGACAGGGTAGTTCACCCCTCCACTTT; cdr3_aa: CASSYSGQGSSPLHF
d_call: NA; j_call: TRBJ1-1; v_call: TRBV3-1/TRBV3-2; clone_size: NA; cdr3_nt: TGTGCCAGCATTGGGTCTTTGGGGAGTGAAGCTTTCTTT; cdr3_aa: CASIGSLGSEAFF
d_call: NA; j_call: TRBJ1-2; v_call: TRBV18; clone_size: once; cdr3_nt: TGTGCCAGCTCACCAGGGCAGGATTTCAACTATGGCTACACCTTC; cdr3_aa: CASSPGQDFNYGYTF
d_call: TRBD1; j_call: TRBJ2-1; v_call: TRBV9; clone_size: NA; cdr3_nt: TGTGCCAGCAGCGTAGAGTCTGGGACAGTTGTCGATGAGCAGTTCTTC; cdr3_aa: CASSVESGTVVDEQFF
d_call: NA; j_call: TRBJ1-5; v_call: TRBV19; clone_size: NA; cdr3_nt: TGTGCCAGTACCCCGGGGAGTAGACGGGGTCAGCCCCAGCATTTT; cdr3_aa: CASTPGSRRGQPQHF
d_call: NA; j_call: TRBJ1-1; v_call: TRBV15; clone_size: NA; cdr3_nt: TGTGCCACCAGCAGCCGACAGAAATTGAACACTGAAGCTTTCTTT; cdr3_aa: CATSSRQKLNTEAFF
d_call: NA; j_call: TRBJ2-2; v_call: TRBV6-6; clone_size: NA; cdr3_nt: TGTGCCAGCAGTACTCAGGGGCACACCGGGGAGCTGTTTTTT; cdr3_aa: CASSTQGHTGELFF
d_call: TRBD1; j_call: TRBJ1-5; v_call: TRBV6-5; clone_size: NA; cdr3_nt: TGTGCCAGCAGTTCTGGGGACAGGGGCAATCAGCCCCAGCATTTT; cdr3_aa: CASSSGDRGNQPQHF
d_call: TRBD2; j_call: TRBJ2-3; v_call: TRBV7-9; clone_size: NA; cdr3_nt: TGTGCCAGCAGCGCCCGACTAGCGGGAGGTACAGATACGCAGTATTTT; cdr3_aa: CASSARLAGGTDTQYF
d_call: TRBD2; j_call: TRBJ2-2; v_call: TRBV19; clone_size: NA; cdr3_nt: TGTGCCAGTAGTGTCGGACTAGCGGCGGACACCGGGGAGCTGTTTTTT; cdr3_aa: CASSVGLAADTGELFF
d_call: TRBD2; j_call: TRBJ2-1; v_call: TRBV5-4; clone_size: NA; cdr3_nt: TGTGCCAGCAGCTTGGGAGCGGGAGTCCGTGAGCAGTTCTTC; cdr3_aa: CASSLGAGVREQFF
d_call: NA; j_call: TRBJ2-7; v_call: TRBV6-5; clone_size: NA; cdr3_nt: TGTGCCAGCCAACAGGGAATCGCCTCCGAGCAGTACTTC; cdr3_aa: CASQQGIASEQYF
d_call: NA; j_call: TRBJ1-5; v_call: TRBV19; clone_size: NA; cdr3_nt: TGTGCCAGTCAGAGACAGGTCGCTCAGCCCCAGCATTTT; cdr3_aa: CASQRQVAQPQHF
d_call: TRBD2; j_call: TRBJ2-5; v_call: TRBV11-2; clone_size: NA; cdr3_nt: TGTGCCAGCAGCTCATGGACTAGCGGAGAGACCCAGTACTTC; cdr3_aa: CASSSWTSGETQYF
d_call: NA; j_call: TRBJ1-1; v_call: TRBV30; clone_size: NA; cdr3_nt: TGTGCCTGGGCTGCCGGGGGGAAGACTGAAGCTTTCTTT; cdr3_aa: CAWAAGGKTEAFF
d_call: NA; j_call: TRBJ2-1; v_call: TRBV6-6; clone_size: NA; cdr3_nt: TGTGCCAGCAGAGACTCCAACTCCTACAATGAGCAGTTCTTC; cdr3_aa: CASRDSNSYNEQFF